Shown below are 24 T cell receptor beta chains from a single sample sequenced in a study of OX40 agonist ivuxolimab in advanced cancers. The assay was immunoSEQ multiplex PCR, and TCRdb's table has in-frame clones only and misses some. Of approximately 70,000 clones listed, approximately 90% are singletons. The sample consisted of CD4+ or CD8+ T cells sorted from blood, taken in a trial of the OX40 agonist ivuxolimab. These receptors were taken from an adult with an advanced solid tumor such as melanoma, head and neck, liver or kidney cancer.

CDR3 sequence reads: CASSATQNNYGYTF. CDR3 nucleotide sequence: TGCGCCAGCAGCGCAACCCAAAATAACTATGGCTACACCTTC. The chain has TRBV5-1 and TRBJ1-2; D is unresolved. The CDR3 is 14 amino acids. Trimming removed 4 bases from V and 1 base from J, with 11 bases in between. The germline V gene has CDR1 SGHRS and CDR2 YFSETQ.

This chain connects TRBV9 to TRBJ2-7, with 8 bases that match TRBD1. This CDR3 comprises 13 residues. Germline-derived CDR1 and CDR2 are SGDLS and YYNGEE. The junction had 4 bases not matched to a gene; V was cut back by 4 bases and J by 4 bases. This chain's CDR3 is CASSLTGGYEQYF. DNA of the CDR3: TGTGCCAGCAGCCTAACAGGGGGATACGAGCAGTACTTC.

The sample holds a few counts of this clone. The chain combines TRBV27 with TRBJ1-1; 7 bases fit TRBD1. The length of the CDR3 is 13 residues. CDR1 and CDR2 (germline): MNHEY, SMNVEV (reference sequence). Trimming removed 7 bases from V and 1 base from J; junction bases left unmatched: 3. CDR3 in amino acids: CASNRGPNTEAFF. The DNA of the CDR3 is TGTGCCAGCAACAGGGGCCCGAACACTGAAGCTTTCTTT.

J is TRBJ1-1 and V is TRBV6-4, with D unresolved. The germline CDR1 and CDR2 sequences are MRHNA and SNTAGT. Trimming removed 4 bases at V and 3 bases at J, with 9 bases between. This CDR3 comprises 13 residues. The CDR3 loop reads CASSVREDTEAFF. As DNA, the CDR3 is TGTGCCAGCAGTGTCCGGGAGGACACTGAAGCTTTCTTT.

Comment on this clone: At the DNA level, this CDR3 is encoded by other sequences in the same sample as well. This chain links TRBV5-1 with TRBJ2-7; D is perhaps TRBD2 (6 bases). CDR1 SGHRS and CDR2 YFSETQ come from the germline V gene. This CDR3 comprises 14 residues. V was pared by 4 bases and J by 1 base, with 12 bases between. CDR3 residues: CASSTGLDSYEQYF. In DNA, the CDR3 is TGCGCCAGCAGCACGGGACTTGATTCCTACGAGCAGTACTTC.

This clone was seen once. The chain is built from TRBV5-1 and TRBJ2-7, with 8 bases aligning to TRBD1. From germline, CDR1 is SGHRS and CDR2 YFSETQ. The CDR3 totals 14 residues. V gave up 4 bases and J gave up 6 bases; unmatched junction bases: 9. DNA for the CDR3: TGCGCCAGCAGCCTCCGGACAGGGTTAAGCGAGCAGTACTTC. Encoded protein: CASSLRTGLSEQYF.

The chain employs TRBV4-1 and TRBJ2-7; 11 bases agree with TRBD2. The CDR3 covers 18 residues. CDR1 is MGHRA, CDR2 YSYEKL, per germline. V lost 2 bases, J lost 2 bases, and 11 bases stayed unmatched. The CDR3 DNA sequence: TGCGCCAGCAGCCAAATTATCCTAGCGGGGGGTCAAACCTACGAGCAGTACTTC. Protein: CASSQIILAGGQTYEQYF.

For the CDR3, the DNA is TGCGCCAGCAGCCGGGGGGAAGGGGAGCAGTACTTC. Translation: CASSRGEGEQYF. The J gene is TRBJ2-7, the V gene TRBV5-1, with 7 nucleotides matching TRBD2. V lost 4 bases to trimming and J lost 7 bases; unmatched junction nucleotides: 5. Germline V CDR1 and CDR2: SGHRS, YFSETQ. The CDR3 runs to 12 residues.

The V and J genes are TRBV5-4 and TRBJ1-2, with D hard to call. Germline CDR1 reads SGHNT; CDR2 reads YYREEE (reference sequence). The length of the CDR3 is 12 residues. Trimming shortened V by 0 bases and J by 8 bases, and 8 bases separated the two germline ends. CDR3 protein: CASSLGVGGYTF. Written as DNA, the CDR3 is TGTGCCAGCAGCTTGGGGGTAGGAGGCTACACCTTC.

This chain joins TRBV29-1 and TRBJ2-1; a possible D gene is TRBD2 (6 bases). Per germline, CDR1 SQVTM and CDR2 ANQGSEA. CDR3 size: 13 residues. V lost 6 bases, J lost 6 bases, and 15 bases lay in between. The chain's CDR3 is CSVDALGGNEQFF. The CDR3 coding sequence is TGCAGCGTGGACGCCTTGGGGGGCAATGAGCAGTTCTTC.

The chain couples TRBV7-9 to TRBJ2-3, with D hard to call. Germline values: CDR1 SEHNR, CDR2 FQNEAQ (reference sequence). This CDR3 has 13 residues. V was trimmed by 2 bases and J by 1 base, leaving 4 bases between them. Written as DNA, the CDR3 is TGTGCCAGCAGCTTACAGGGCACAGATACGCAGTATTTT. This codes for CASSLQGTDTQYF.

This chain joins TRBV5-1 and TRBJ2-1; TRBD1 might be the D (6 bases). Deletions cut 2 bases from V and 9 bases from J, with 15 bases between. This CDR3 is built from 14 residues. Germline-derived CDR1 and CDR2 are SGHRS and YFSETQ. The CDR3 loop reads CASSLNRVRSEQFF. CDR3 sequence (DNA): TGCGCCAGCAGCTTAAACAGGGTAAGGAGTGAGCAGTTCTTC. The full variable domain, completed using reference TRBV5-1 and TRBJ2-1, is KAGVTQTPRYLIKTRGQQVTLSCSPISGHRSVSWYQQTPGQGLQFLFEYFSETQRNKGNFPGRFSGRQFSNSRSEMNVSTLELGDSALYLCASSLNRVRSEQFFGPGTRLTVL.

This rearrangement joins TRBV4-1 to TRBJ1-2, with D possibly being TRBD1 (5 bases). Germline CDR1 and CDR2: MGHRA and YSYEKL. Trimming cost V 1 base and J 7 bases, with 16 bases left between them. There are 15 residues in the CDR3. The CDR3 coding sequence is TGCGCCAGCAGCCAAGTTGTGCGGGGGGAATCTGGCTACACCTTC. Its translation is CASSQVVRGESGYTF.

This sequence joins TRBV27 and TRBJ2-3, with TRBD2 matching over 13 bases. The CDR3 sequence is 18 residues long. CDR1 is MNHEY, CDR2 SMNVEV, per germline (reference sequence). V shed 6 bases, J shed 0 bases, and the junction held 9 bases outside the gene matches. The CDR3 DNA sequence: TGTGCCAGCAGCAGGACTAGCGGGGGCTTTGCTAGCACAGATACGCAGTATTTT. Translated, it gives CASSRTSGGFASTDTQYF.

The CDR3 region has the DNA TGCGCCAGCGGTCTCACGGGTAACACCGGGGAGCTGTTTTTT. This translates into CASGLTGNTGELFF. V is TRBV5-1 and J is TRBJ2-2; D not resolved. This CDR3 region has 14 residues. With 7 bases removed from V and 2 bases from J, the gap between germline ends came to 12 bases. Germline V gene sequence: CDR1 SGHRS, CDR2 YFSETQ.

This chain joins TRBV28 and TRBJ1-5; the match to TRBD1 covers 9 bases. The CDR3 loop spans 14 amino acids. With V trimmed by 5 bases and J by 5 bases, 4 bases remained unmatched. Germline lookup yields CDR1 MDHEN and CDR2 SYDVKM. Here the CDR3 DNA reads TGTGCCAGCAGTGGGGGACAGGGTTATCAGCCCCAGCATTTT. Its translation: CASSGGQGYQPQHF.

The genes are TRBV6-5 and TRBJ2-2; a weak D match, TRBD2 (5 bases). The length of the CDR3 is 12 residues. V lost 9 bases, J lost 8 bases, and 13 bases lay in between. Germline V CDR1 and CDR2: MNHEY, SVGAGI. The CDR3 DNA reads as TGTGCCAGTTCCCTAGGGAGAGGGGAGCTGTTTTTT. This gives the protein CASSLGRGELFF.

The genes are TRBV29-1 and TRBJ1-1; no clear D gene. Trimming took off 7 bases at V and 3 bases at J, with 12 bases between the two ends. Germline V gene data show CDR1 as SQVTM and CDR2 as ANQGSEA. The CDR3 loop spans 12 amino acids. CDR3 sequence reads: CSGRLEDTEAFF. DNA of the CDR3: TGCAGCGGACGACTGGAGGACACTGAAGCTTTCTTT.

This sequence joins TRBV29-1 and TRBJ1-2, with 8 bases identical to TRBD1. After removal of 5 bases from V and 1 base from J, the junction contained 3 bases not matched to a gene. This CDR3 comprises 13 residues. Per the germline V gene, CDR1 is SQVTM and CDR2 is ANQGSEA. CDR3 in amino acids: CSVLTGVNYGYTF. For the CDR3, the DNA is TGCAGCGTTTTGACAGGGGTTAACTATGGCTACACCTTC.

The chain has TRBV6-5 and TRBJ1-2; the D gene is possibly TRBD1 (5 bases). Germline lookup yields CDR1 MNHEY and CDR2 SVGAGI. The ends were cut back, 10 bases at V and 5 bases at J, with 23 bases in the middle. This CDR3 contains 15 residues. CDR3 DNA sequence: TGTGCCACCGGGCGAGGGGCCCGATCCTATTATGGCTACACCTTC. Translated: CATGRGARSYYGYTF.

The chain carries TRBV29-1 and TRBJ1-1, with 10 nucleotides matching TRBD1. In germline, CDR1 is SQVTM, CDR2 ANQGSEA. The V and J ends lost 6 bases and 4 bases, in that order; junction bases with no gene match: 5. This CDR3 is 13 amino acids long. In nucleotides, the CDR3 is TGCAGCGTGGGGACAGGGGATGGCACTGAAGCTTTCTTT. Amino acid sequence: CSVGTGDGTEAFF.

This chain joins TRBV27 and TRBJ2-3; D possibly uses TRBD1 or TRBD2 (6 bases each). Trimming took off 3 bases at V and 6 bases at J, with 13 bases between the two ends. CDR3 length: 14 amino acids. Germline assignment: CDR1 MNHEY and CDR2 SMNVEV (reference sequence). The CDR3 sequence is CASSFSLGGDTQYF. The DNA of the CDR3 is TGTGCCAGCAGTTTTAGCCTAGGGGGGGATACGCAGTATTTT.

The chain carries TRBV7-3 and TRBJ2-5; D is undetermined. Germline V CDR1 and CDR2: SGHTA, FQGTGA. The CDR3 totals 15 residues. The V end was cut by 5 bases, the J end by 4 bases, with 17 bases between. The DNA of the CDR3 is TGTGCCAGCAGCCTAGGACCCGGAGTGCGAGAGACCCAGTACTTC. Its protein product is CASSLGPGVRETQYF.

The chain joins TRBV10-3 to TRBJ2-5; TRBD2 agrees at 7 bases. CDR1 and CDR2 from the germline V gene are ENHRY and SYGVKD. V lost 8 bases to trimming and J lost 3 bases; unmatched junction nucleotides: 18. The CDR3 covers 17 residues. The CDR3 sequence: CAIGSGGRSGSEETQYF. The DNA for the CDR3 is TGTGCCATCGGGTCAGGTGGTCGTAGCGGGTCAGAAGAGACCCAGTACTTC.